The 6 T cell receptor beta chains listed next were all sequenced from one sample in a study of response to subunit inactivated influenza vaccine. MiXCR was run by TCRdb on the RT-PCR reads, yielding one entry per CDR3 protein. The sample carries about 650,000 distinct CDR3 sequences, around 15% recorded once. The sequences come from PBMCs from blood, collected 14 to 15 days before vaccination. All receptors come from a man in his forties or fifties who received an inactivated influenza vaccine.

J is TRBJ2-5 and V is TRBV29-1; a weak D match, TRBD1 (7 bases). The CDR3 sequence is 12 residues long. Trimming removed 4 bases from V and 5 bases from J, with 11 bases in between. The V gene's germline CDR1 is SQVTM and CDR2 ANQGSEA. The chain's CDR3 is CSVVPGGETQYF. The CDR3 DNA reads as TGCAGCGTTGTCCCAGGGGGGGAGACCCAGTACTTC.

This chain connects TRBV28 to TRBJ1-5, with TRBD1 matching 8 bases. With 5 bases clipped from V and 0 bases from J, the junction kept 6 bases outside the gene matches. CDR1 and CDR2 from the germline V gene are MDHEN and SYDVKM. This CDR3 is 16 amino acids long. The CDR3 sequence is CASSADRGHSNQPQHF. Here the CDR3 DNA reads TGTGCCAGCAGTGCCGACAGGGGCCATAGCAATCAGCCCCAGCATTTT.

V is TRBV5-1 and J is TRBJ2-5, with 14 nucleotides matching TRBD2. The CDR3 has 17 residues. Germline trimming cut 4 bases from V and 2 bases from J; bases unmatched to any gene: 7. Germline CDR1 SGHRS, CDR2 YFSETQ. The CDR3: CASSTGTSGRGQETQYF. The CDR3 region has the DNA TGCGCCAGCAGCACCGGGACTAGCGGGAGAGGGCAAGAGACCCAGTACTTC.

The CDR3 loop is CASSFTWDTGELFF. CDR3 DNA: TGTGCCAGCAGCTTTACCTGGGACACCGGGGAGCTGTTTTTT. V is TRBV7-3 and J is TRBJ2-2; D uncertain. With 3 bases removed from V and 3 bases from J, the gap between germline ends came to 8 bases. The CDR3 length is 14 residues. Looked up from germline, CDR1 is SGHTA and CDR2 is FQGTGA.

Only a few counts were recorded for this clonotype. The chain has TRBV5-1 and TRBJ2-1, with 7 bases lining up with TRBD1. The ends lost 0 bases at V and 6 bases at J; junction bases unmatched: 9. Per germline, CDR1 SGHRS and CDR2 YFSETQ. The CDR3 runs 16 residues. The CDR3 DNA sequence: TGCGCCAGCAGCTTGGGTTCCGGGACAGCTATCAATGAGCAGTTCTTC. It encodes CASSLGSGTAINEQFF. Based on the CDR3 plus reference TRBV5-1 and TRBJ2-1, the full variable domain is KAGVTQTPRYLIKTRGQQVTLSCSPISGHRSVSWYQQTPGQGLQFLFEYFSETQRNKGNFPGRFSGRQFSNSRSEMNVSTLELGDSALYLCASSLGSGTAINEQFFGPGTRLTVL.

The chain is built from TRBV7-2 and TRBJ2-3; D is tentatively TRBD1 or TRBD2 (5 bases each). CDR3 length: 13 residues. Germline CDR1 reads SGHTA; CDR2 reads FQGNSA. Trimming shortened V by 10 bases and J by 6 bases, and 17 bases separated the two germline ends. The CDR3 region has the DNA TGTGCCAATTCCCAGGGAGCGGCGGATACGCAGTATTTT. Translated: CANSQGAADTQYF.